The subject of this entry is one T cell receptor (beta chain). Its antigen is not known. These data belong to a study of siplizumab effects on memory and regulatory T cells. Method: immunoSEQ multiplex PCR; TCRdb's copy keeps in-frame clones and lacks some. The sample carries roughly 100,000 clones, over 90% recorded once. Study-level results: Alloreactive clones mapping to unstimulated subsets formed only a minor fraction. Naive T cell populations appeared to exhibit greater diversity than memory cells and appeared to be major alloresponse contributors.

The germline CDR1 and CDR2 sequences are ENHRY and SYGVKD. Trimming cost V 8 bases and J 4 bases; bases outside gene matches: 7. The CDR3 is made up of 13 amino acids. The TCR originated in a human donor in good health. Sequencing was done on a sample of Tregs sorted from blood. The rearrangement uses TRBV10-3 and TRBJ2-7; 8 bases agree with TRBD1. The CDR3 DNA sequence: TGTGCCATCCACAGGGGGGCAGGATACGAGCAGTACTTC. Protein sequence: CAIHRGAGYEQYF.